This T cell receptor (beta chain) was documented in a study of T cell repertoires in cytomegalovirus infection. As regards this clonotype: As yet, its antigen is unknown.

MiXCR, run by TCRdb on the reads, gives a single entry per CDR3 protein. This sample has around 900,000 distinct CDR3 sequences, with less than 35% found just once. Germline V gene lookup returns CDR1 SEHNR and CDR2 FQNEAQ (reference sequence). The CDR3 is 10 amino acids. The material was cultured CD8+ T cells from PBMCs, obtained from culture after CMV antigen stimulation. The sequence derives from a human donor in good health (CMV status not recorded). Some clones in this sample may be carry-over from other donors' samples. The chain has TRBV7-9 and TRBJ1-1; no clear D gene. CDR3 loop: CAVVPVEAFF. CDR3 in DNA: TGTGCTGTAGTCCCCGTTGAAGCTTTCTTT.